The 25 T cell receptor beta chains listed next were all sequenced from one sample in a study of shared clonotypes between healthy human individuals. Profiled with immunoSEQ multiplex PCR; TCRdb holds only in-frame clones, not every one. Of around 2.3 million clones listed, nearly 97% are singletons. Sequencing was performed on naive CD4+ T cells sorted from blood. The sample's subset: CD45RA+ positively selected. The receptors derive from a man between 18 and 35 years old in good health.

CDR3 in DNA: TGCAGCGTTGCCACGGGAGTTTTGAACACTGAAGCTTTCTTT. The encoded protein is CSVATGVLNTEAFF. The chain carries TRBV29-1 and TRBJ1-1; D gene ambiguous. V lost 4 bases and J lost 0, with 12 bases in between. Germline V gene data show CDR1 as SQVTM and CDR2 as ANQGSEA. This CDR3 is built from 14 residues.

This clone was picked up one time. The rearrangement links TRBV5-6 to TRBJ2-3, with a possible D match to TRBD2 (6 bases). Looked up from germline, CDR1 is SGHDT and CDR2 is YYEEEE. This CDR3 has 12 residues. Between the trimmed V and J ends, which lost 3 bases and 7 bases, there was a span of 9 bases. The CDR3 loop reads CASSSSVNTQYF. In DNA form, the CDR3 reads TGTGCCAGCAGCTCTAGCGTAAATACGCAGTATTTT.

This clone was picked up one time. The chain is built from TRBV27 and TRBJ2-7; 9 nucleotides line up with TRBD1. This CDR3 contains 16 residues. Germline assignment: CDR1 MNHEY and CDR2 SMNVEV (reference sequence). Trimming took 7 bases from V and 5 from J; bases not matched to a gene: 15. The CDR3, as DNA: TGTGCCAGCACTGGGACAGGGAAACTAGGAACGGACGAGCAGTACTTC. It translates to CASTGTGKLGTDEQYF.

V usage is TRBV10-3 and J usage is TRBJ1-6; perhaps TRBD1 as D (5 bases). The CDR3 extends over 13 amino acids. V was pared by 11 bases and J by 3 bases, with 11 bases between. Germline V gives CDR1 ENHRY, CDR2 SYGVKD. CDR3 coding DNA: TGTGCCGCGGGACCTCTCTATAATTCACCCCTCCACTTT. Protein product: CAAGPLYNSPLHF.

J is TRBJ2-7 and V is TRBV9, with a tentative D call TRBD1 (6 bases). The germline V gene encodes CDR1 SGDLS and CDR2 YYNGEE. V lost 0 bases to trimming and J lost 0 bases, with 13 bases between them. The CDR3 runs to 16 residues. CDR3 coding DNA: TGTGCCAGCAGCGTAGCTAGACAGGCGAACTCCTACGAGCAGTACTTC. Protein: CASSVARQANSYEQYF. Full variable domain (outside the CDR3, taken from reference TRBV9 and TRBJ2-7): DSGVTQTPKHLITATGQRVTLRCSPRSGDLSVYWYQQSLDQGLQFLIQYYNGEERAKGNILERFSAQQFPDLHSELNLSSLELGDSALYFCASSVARQANSYEQYFGPGTRLTVT.

The chain employs TRBV30 and TRBJ1-3; no definite D call. The CDR3 length is 15 residues. Trimming pared 0 bases from V and 2 bases from J, leaving 11 bases between. Germline V gene lookup returns CDR1 GTSNPN and CDR2 SVGIG (reference sequence). The CDR3 DNA reads as TGTGCCTGGAGTGTACATGGTACCCCTGGAAACACCATATATTTT. It is translated as CAWSVHGTPGNTIYF. The whole variable domain, filled in from reference TRBV30 and TRBJ1-3, reads SQTIHQWPATLVQPVGSPLSLECTVEGTSNPNLYWYRQAAGRGLQLLFYSVGIGQISSEVPQNLSASRPQDRQFILSSKKLLLSDSGFYLCAWSVHGTPGNTIYFGEGSWLTVV.

The chain couples TRBV10-3 to TRBJ1-6, with D unclear. The ends were cut back, 11 bases at V and 9 bases at J, with 14 bases in the middle. Germline CDR1 reads ENHRY; CDR2 reads SYGVKD. This CDR3 has 12 residues. The CDR3 nucleotides read TGTGCCTCCCGCCCTCCTGGTTCACCCCTCCACTTT. This encodes CASRPPGSPLHF.

This chain connects TRBV18 to TRBJ2-1; D gene ambiguous. CDR1 and CDR2 (germline): KGHSH, LQKENI. The CDR3 has 15 amino acids. Trimming left V 1 base short and J 4 bases short, with 11 bases between. CDR3 loop: CASSPLSNEYNEQFF. The CDR3 DNA reads as TGTGCCAGCTCACCACTCTCCAACGAGTACAATGAGCAGTTCTTC.

The chain uses TRBV7-9 and TRBJ2-3; the match to TRBD2 covers 9 bases. Germline V gives CDR1 SEHNR, CDR2 FQNEAQ (reference sequence). J gave up 2 bases and V 10 bases, and 10 bases lay outside the gene matches. The CDR3 loop spans 15 amino acids. For the CDR3, the DNA is TGTGCCATCACGACGCGGGGGGGCTACACAGATACGCAGTATTTT. It specifies CAITTRGGYTDTQYF.

The chain couples TRBV6-1 to TRBJ2-7; 7 nucleotides align to TRBD1. The V gene end was trimmed by 5 bases and the J gene end by 3 bases; junction bases not matched to a gene: 4. The CDR3 consists of 13 residues. Germline CDR1 MNHNS, CDR2 SASEGT. CDR3 coding DNA: TGTGCCAGCAGTAGTCGACAGGGCTACGAGCAGTACTTC. Translating it yields CASSSRQGYEQYF.

The V and J genes are TRBV18 and TRBJ2-7, with 7 positions matching TRBD2. With 3 bases clipped from V and 0 bases from J, the junction kept 5 bases outside the gene matches. Germline assignment: CDR1 KGHSH and CDR2 LQKENI. The CDR3 runs to 15 residues. The DNA for the CDR3 is TGTGCCAGCTCACCCCTAGCGGCGAGCTCCTACGAGCAGTACTTC. This codes for CASSPLAASSYEQYF.

This clone was counted only a few times. The chain joins TRBV19 to TRBJ2-7; D perhaps matches TRBD1 (6 bases). Germline-derived CDR1 and CDR2 are LNHDA and SQIVND (reference sequence). The CDR3 extends over 12 amino acids. With 10 bases removed from V and 3 bases from J, the gap between germline ends came to 13 bases. The chain's CDR3 is CATQGYSYEQYF. Here the CDR3 DNA reads TGTGCCACCCAGGGGTATAGCTACGAGCAGTACTTC.

This chain uses TRBV15 with TRBJ2-3, with 10 bases identical to TRBD2. Unmatched junction bases numbered 11, after V lost 3 bases and J lost 5 bases. The CDR3 contains 17 residues. Germline V gene data show CDR1 as LNHNV and CDR2 as YYDKDF (reference sequence). The CDR3 region has the DNA TGTGCCACCAGCAGCCTAGCGGGGGCCAAAGTCGGAGATACGCAGTATTTT. Residues: CATSSLAGAKVGDTQYF.

The chain joins TRBV5-1 to TRBJ2-7, with a tentative D call TRBD1 (5 bases). CDR3 length equals 16 residues. V gave up 6 bases and J gave up 0 bases, with 19 bases separating them. Per germline, CDR1 SGHRS and CDR2 YFSETQ. The CDR3 DNA sequence: TGCGCCAGCACGGTTTCCCCCATGGGGCTCTCCTACGAGCAGTACTTC. It encodes CASTVSPMGLSYEQYF.

This clone has more than one count but fewer than ten. The V and J genes are TRBV5-4 and TRBJ2-1; weak D call: TRBD1 (5 bases). Trimming pared 5 bases from V and 8 bases from J, leaving 17 bases between. The CDR3 is made up of 14 amino acids. Germline CDR1 reads SGHNT; CDR2 reads YYREEE (reference sequence). CDR3: CASSAGLLGDEQFF. CDR3 nucleotide sequence: TGTGCCAGCAGTGCCGGGCTCTTAGGGGATGAGCAGTTCTTC.

The V call is TRBV19, the J call TRBJ2-7, with 7 bases aligning to TRBD1. The CDR3 has 13 residues. The germline V gene encodes CDR1 LNHDA and CDR2 SQIVND (reference sequence). V was pared by 5 bases and J by 5 bases, with 6 bases of the junction left unmatched. The CDR3 region has the DNA TGTGCCAGTAGTCAAACAGGGGCCCACGAGCAGTACTTC. Translated, it gives CASSQTGAHEQYF.

This chain connects TRBV29-1 to TRBJ2-7; D remains ambiguous. Trimming took off 6 bases at V and 6 bases at J, with 21 bases between the two ends. The CDR3 covers 14 residues. Germline V CDR1 and CDR2: SQVTM, ANQGSEA. The CDR3 loop reads CSVANVSQFGEQYF. Here the CDR3 DNA reads TGCAGCGTCGCAAACGTTTCACAGTTCGGCGAGCAGTACTTC.

The gene calls are TRBV2 and TRBJ1-2; TRBD1 matches at 7 bases. The CDR3 is made up of 15 amino acids. Trimming cost V 11 bases and J 6 bases; bases outside gene matches: 18. Per germline, CDR1 SNHLY and CDR2 FYNNEI. The CDR3 nucleotides are TGTGCCCGGAGTTTTTCGGCAGGGGGATCGAATGGCTACACCTTC. This translates into CARSFSAGGSNGYTF.

The chain recombines TRBV18 with TRBJ1-3; 7 bases agree with TRBD1. CDR3 length: 16 residues. After removal of 5 bases from V and 0 bases from J, the junction contained 7 bases not matched to a gene. Germline CDR1 and CDR2: KGHSH and LQKENI. CDR3 sequence reads: CASSVSRDSSGNTIYF. CDR3 nucleotide sequence: TGTGCCAGCTCAGTCTCCCGGGACAGCTCTGGAAACACCATATATTTT.

The genes are TRBV28 and TRBJ1-3; 9 nucleotides match TRBD1. CDR1 is MDHEN and CDR2 is SYDVKM in the germline V gene. Trimming removed 11 bases from V and 3 bases from J; junction bases left unmatched: 17. The CDR3 extends over 17 amino acids. CDR3 coding DNA: TGTGCCGGCCAAGACAAAACAGGGGGCGCGGGTGGAAACACCATATATTTT. This codes for CAGQDKTGGAGGNTIYF.

This clone has just one count. The rearrangement links TRBV9 to TRBJ2-7, with D maybe TRBD1 (6 bases). Per germline, CDR1 SGDLS and CDR2 YYNGEE. The CDR3 length is 15 residues. Trimming removed 3 bases at V and 0 bases at J, with 13 bases between. CDR3 DNA: TGTGCCAGCAGCGGAACAGGGCTTGGCTCCTACGAGCAGTACTTC. Amino acid sequence: CASSGTGLGSYEQYF.

This clone has only one observation. The chain is built from TRBV7-6 and TRBJ2-7; TRBD2 aligns across 7 bases. In germline, CDR1 is SGHVS, CDR2 FNYEAQ. The CDR3 totals 16 residues. With V trimmed by 2 bases and J by 0 bases, 7 bases remained unmatched. The CDR3 nucleotides read TGTGCCAGCAGCTTATCGGCGGGAGTGGCCTCCTACGAGCAGTACTTC. It translates to CASSLSAGVASYEQYF.

V gene TRBV2 combines with J gene TRBJ2-2; 9 nucleotides agree with TRBD2. Germline loops: CDR1 SNHLY, CDR2 FYNNEI. This CDR3 contains 16 residues. J gave up 3 bases and V 8 bases, and 10 bases lay outside the gene matches. Here the CDR3 reads CASLPISGGYTGELFF. The CDR3 DNA reads as TGTGCCAGCCTCCCTATAAGCGGGGGGTACACCGGGGAGCTGTTTTTT.

This chain links TRBV11-2 with TRBJ2-4; D is unclear. Between the trimmed V and J ends, which lost 0 bases and 4 bases, there was a span of 13 bases. Germline V gene lookup returns CDR1 SGHAT and CDR2 FQNNGV. This CDR3 is 16 amino acids long. The CDR3 DNA is TGTGCCAGCAGCTTAGATTTGGCAGGATGGAAAAACATTCAGTACTTC. Protein: CASSLDLAGWKNIQYF.

The chain joins TRBV19 to TRBJ1-4; the D gene is possibly TRBD1 (5 bases). V lost 5 bases, J lost 0 bases, and 10 bases lay in between. CDR1 LNHDA and CDR2 SQIVND come from the germline V gene (reference sequence). This CDR3 has 15 amino acids. The CDR3 nucleotides read TGTGCCAGTAGTCACAGGCAAGCAACTAATGAAAAACTGTTTTTT. Its translation is CASSHRQATNEKLFF.